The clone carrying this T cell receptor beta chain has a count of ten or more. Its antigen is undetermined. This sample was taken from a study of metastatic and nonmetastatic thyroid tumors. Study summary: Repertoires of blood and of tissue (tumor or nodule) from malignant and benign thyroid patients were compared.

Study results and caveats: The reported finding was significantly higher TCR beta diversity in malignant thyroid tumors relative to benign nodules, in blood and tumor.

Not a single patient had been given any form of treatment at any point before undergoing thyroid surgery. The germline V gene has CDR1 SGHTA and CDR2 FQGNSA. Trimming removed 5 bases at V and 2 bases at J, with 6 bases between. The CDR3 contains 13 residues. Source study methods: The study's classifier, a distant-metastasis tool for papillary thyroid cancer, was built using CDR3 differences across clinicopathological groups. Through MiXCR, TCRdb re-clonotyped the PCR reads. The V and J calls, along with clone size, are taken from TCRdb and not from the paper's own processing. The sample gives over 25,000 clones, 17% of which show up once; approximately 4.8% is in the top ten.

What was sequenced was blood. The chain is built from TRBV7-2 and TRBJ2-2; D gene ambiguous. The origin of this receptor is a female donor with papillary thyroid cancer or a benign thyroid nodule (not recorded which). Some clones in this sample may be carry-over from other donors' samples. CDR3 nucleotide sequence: TGTGCCAGCAGCACCCATAACACCGGGGAGCTGTTTTTT. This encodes CASSTHNTGELFF.